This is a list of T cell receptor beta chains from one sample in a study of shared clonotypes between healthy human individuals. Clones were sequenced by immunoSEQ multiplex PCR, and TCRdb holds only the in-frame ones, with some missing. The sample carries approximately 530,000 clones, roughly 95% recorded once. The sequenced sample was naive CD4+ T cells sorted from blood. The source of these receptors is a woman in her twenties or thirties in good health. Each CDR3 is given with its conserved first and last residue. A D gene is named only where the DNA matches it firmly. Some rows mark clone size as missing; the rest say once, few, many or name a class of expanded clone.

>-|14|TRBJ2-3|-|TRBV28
CASSYRGNTDTQYF
TGTGCCAGCAGTTACCGGGGGAACACAGATACGCAGTATTTT
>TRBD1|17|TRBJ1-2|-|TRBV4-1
CASSHVFRGQGKYGYTF
TGCGCCAGCAGCCATGTCTTCCGAGGACAGGGAAAATATGGCTACACCTTC
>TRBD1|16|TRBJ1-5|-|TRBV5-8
CASSPPGQGGNQPQHF
TGTGCCAGCAGCCCTCCGGGACAGGGAGGTAATCAGCCCCAGCATTTT
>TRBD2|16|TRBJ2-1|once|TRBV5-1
CASSHSGRSSYNEQFF
TGCGCCAGCAGCCATAGCGGGAGGAGCTCCTACAATGAGCAGTTCTTC
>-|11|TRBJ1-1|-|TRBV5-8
CASSLNTEAFF
TGTGCCAGCAGCTTAAACACTGAAGCTTTCTTT
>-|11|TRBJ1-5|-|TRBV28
CASSLNQPQHF
TGTGCCAGCAGTCTAAATCAGCCCCAGCATTTT
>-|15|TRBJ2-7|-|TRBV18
CASSPGAGYAYEQYF
TGTGCCAGCTCACCAGGGGCAGGGTACGCGTACGAGCAGTACTTC
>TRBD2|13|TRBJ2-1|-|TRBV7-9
CASSFLADNEQFF
TGTGCCAGCAGCTTCCTAGCGGACAATGAGCAGTTCTTC
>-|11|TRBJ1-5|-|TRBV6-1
CASQDYQPQHF
TGTGCCAGCCAGGACTATCAGCCCCAGCATTTT
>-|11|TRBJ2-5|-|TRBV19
CASSIGREQYF
TGTGCCAGTAGCATAGGACGGGAGCAGTACTTC
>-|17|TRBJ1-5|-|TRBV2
CASSRLKPTGLHQPQHF
TGTGCCAGCAGTCGCCTGAAGCCTACAGGGTTACATCAGCCCCAGCATTTT
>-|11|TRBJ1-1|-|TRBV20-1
CSASWNTEAFF
TGCAGTGCTAGTTGGAACACTGAAGCTTTCTTT
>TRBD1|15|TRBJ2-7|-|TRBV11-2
CASSSAGRGRREQYF
TGTGCCAGCAGCTCGGCGGGCAGGGGGCGCCGGGAGCAGTACTTC
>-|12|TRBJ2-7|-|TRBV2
CASSLTGSEQYF
TGTGCCAGCAGTCTGACAGGATCCGAGCAGTACTTC
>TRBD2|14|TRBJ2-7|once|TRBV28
CATESGTHSWEQYF
TGTGCCACCGAAAGCGGGACTCACTCTTGGGAGCAGTACTTC
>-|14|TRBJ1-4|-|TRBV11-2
CASGFGATNEKLFF
TGTGCCAGTGGTTTCGGGGCAACTAATGAAAAACTGTTTTTT
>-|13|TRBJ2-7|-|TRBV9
CASSVGTEYEQYF
TGTGCCAGCAGCGTAGGGACAGAATACGAGCAGTACTTC
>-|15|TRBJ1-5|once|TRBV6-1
CASSRQAPGNQPQHF
TGTGCCAGCAGTCGACAGGCCCCGGGGAATCAGCCCCAGCATTTT
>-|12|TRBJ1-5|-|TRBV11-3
CASSLEGQPQHF
TGTGCCAGCAGCTTAGAGGGTCAGCCCCAGCATTTT
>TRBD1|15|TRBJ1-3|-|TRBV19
CASSTRDRSGNTIYF
TGTGCCAGTAGTACGCGGGACAGGTCTGGAAACACCATATATTTT
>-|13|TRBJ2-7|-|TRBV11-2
CASSSPRSYEQYF
TGTGCCAGCAGCTCCCCTAGGTCCTACGAGCAGTACTTC
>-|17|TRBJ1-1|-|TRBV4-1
CASSQDAGTKGRTEAFF
TGCGCCAGCAGCCAAGACGCCGGGACAAAGGGGAGGACTGAAGCTTTCTTT
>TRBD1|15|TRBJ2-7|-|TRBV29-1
CSVEDRGTGLTEQYF
TGCAGCGTTGAAGATCGGGGGACAGGGTTGACCGAGCAGTACTTC
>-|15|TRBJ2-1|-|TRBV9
CASSVQGMSYNEQFF
TGTGCCAGCAGCGTACAGGGCATGTCCTACAATGAGCAGTTCTTC
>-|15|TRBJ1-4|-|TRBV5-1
CASSLGAGEREKLFF
TGCGCCAGCAGCTTGGGGGCCGGGGAACGGGAAAAACTGTTTTTT
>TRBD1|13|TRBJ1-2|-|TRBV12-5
CASGLGQGYGYTF
TGTGCTAGTGGTTTGGGACAGGGATATGGCTACACCTTC
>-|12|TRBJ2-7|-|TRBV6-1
CASSVGGYEQYF
TGTGCCAGCAGTGTTGGGGGGTACGAGCAGTACTTC
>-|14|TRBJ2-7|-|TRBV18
CASSPGTASYEQYF
TGTGCCAGCTCACCCGGGACGGCCTCCTACGAGCAGTACTTC
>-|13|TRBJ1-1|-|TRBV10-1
CASSAGQNTEAFF
TGCGCCAGCAGTGCCGGGCAGAACACTGAAGCTTTCTTT
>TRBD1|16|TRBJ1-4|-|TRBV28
CASSGQGVVGNEKLFF
TGTGCCAGCAGTGGACAGGGGGTGGTGGGCAATGAAAAACTGTTTTTT
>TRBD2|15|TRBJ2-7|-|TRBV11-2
CASSLDGGSPHEQYF
TGTGCCAGCAGCTTAGACGGCGGGAGTCCTCACGAGCAGTACTTC
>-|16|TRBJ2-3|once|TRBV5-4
CASSLGIGAGTDTQYF
TGTGCCAGCAGCTTGGGCATTGGGGCTGGCACAGATACGCAGTATTTT
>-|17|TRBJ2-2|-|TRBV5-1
CASSLRRPGEFPGELFF
TGCGCCAGCAGCTTGAGAAGGCCGGGAGAGTTTCCCGGGGAGCTGTTTTTT
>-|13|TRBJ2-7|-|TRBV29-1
CSVAPTASYEQYF
TGCAGCGTTGCGCCAACAGCTTCCTACGAGCAGTACTTC
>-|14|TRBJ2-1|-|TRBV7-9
CASSMTSQGNEQFF
TGTGCCAGCAGCATGACTAGTCAAGGCAATGAGCAGTTCTTC
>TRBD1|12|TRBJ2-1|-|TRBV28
CASTGVINEQFF
TGTGCCAGTACAGGGGTCATCAATGAGCAGTTCTTC
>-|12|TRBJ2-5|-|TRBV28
CASNQGQETQYF
TGTGCCAGCAATCAGGGACAAGAGACCCAGTACTTC
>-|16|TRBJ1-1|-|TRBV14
CASSQVAGLMNTEAFF
TGTGCCAGCAGCCAAGTAGCTGGCCTCATGAACACTGAAGCTTTCTTT
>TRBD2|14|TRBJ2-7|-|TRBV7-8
CASSTRTSSYEQYF
TGTGCCAGCAGCACCCGGACTAGCAGCTACGAGCAGTACTTC
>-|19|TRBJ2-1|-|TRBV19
CASRTGGWSSGSPSNEQFF
TGTGCCAGTAGGACAGGGGGCTGGTCTAGCGGGAGTCCCTCGAATGAGCAGTTCTTC
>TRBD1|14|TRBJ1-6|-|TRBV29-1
CSVRSGTENSPLHF
TGCAGCGTTCGGTCCGGGACAGAAAATTCACCCCTCCACTTT
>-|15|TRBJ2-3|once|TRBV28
CASSLQQVHSDTQYF
TGTGCCAGCAGTTTACAGCAGGTCCATTCAGATACGCAGTATTTT
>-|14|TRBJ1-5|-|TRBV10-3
CAISEVGARQPQHF
TGTGCCATCAGTGAGGTGGGGGCGCGGCAGCCCCAGCATTTT
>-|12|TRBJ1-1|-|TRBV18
CASSLGRTEAFF
TGTGCCAGCTCACTCGGGAGGACTGAAGCTTTCTTT
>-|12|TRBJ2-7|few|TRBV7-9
CASSPGTAYPYF
TGTGCCAGCAGCCCCGGGACGGCGTATCCGTACTTC
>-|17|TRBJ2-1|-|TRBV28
CASSFTPGHQSYNEQFF
TGTGCCAGCAGTTTTACACCGGGACACCAATCCTACAATGAGCAGTTCTTC
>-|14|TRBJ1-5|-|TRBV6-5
CASSYSGVRQPQHF
TGTGCCAGCAGTTACTCAGGGGTCCGTCAGCCCCAGCATTTT
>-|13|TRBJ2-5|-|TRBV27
CASSFTFRETQYF
TGTGCCAGCAGTTTCACATTTAGGGAGACCCAGTACTTC
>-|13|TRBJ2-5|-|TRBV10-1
CASSEPEKETQYF
TGCGCCAGCAGTGAGCCGGAAAAAGAGACCCAGTACTTC
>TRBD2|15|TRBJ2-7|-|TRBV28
CASSQTSGTPYEQYF
TGTGCCAGCAGTCAGACTAGCGGAACTCCCTACGAGCAGTACTTC
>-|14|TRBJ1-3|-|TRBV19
CASRPSRDRNTIYF
TGTGCCAGTAGACCAAGCCGGGACAGAAACACCATATATTTT
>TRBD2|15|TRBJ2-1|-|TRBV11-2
CASSSIAGAFNEQFF
TGTGCCAGCAGTTCGATAGCGGGAGCTTTCAATGAGCAGTTCTTC
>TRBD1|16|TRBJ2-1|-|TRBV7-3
CASSLTGTALIHEQFF
TGTGCCAGCAGCTTAACCGGGACAGCCCTCATCCATGAGCAGTTCTTC
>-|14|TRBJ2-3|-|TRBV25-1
CASAHGGATDTQYF
TGTGCCAGCGCCCATGGGGGGGCCACAGATACGCAGTATTTT
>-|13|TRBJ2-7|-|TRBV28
CASLGENSYEQYF
TGTGCCAGCCTAGGGGAGAACTCCTACGAGCAGTACTTC
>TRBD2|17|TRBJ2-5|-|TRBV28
CASSPSGRAAGRETQYF
TGTGCCAGCAGTCCTAGCGGGAGGGCCGCGGGCCGAGAGACCCAGTACTTC
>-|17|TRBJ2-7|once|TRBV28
CASSLSLGLAMSYEQYF
TGTGCCAGCAGTTTATCCCTCGGGCTAGCGATGTCCTACGAGCAGTACTTC
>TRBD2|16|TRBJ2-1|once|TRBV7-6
CASSVGTSGRYNEQFF
TGTGCCAGCAGCGTTGGGACTAGCGGGCGATACAATGAGCAGTTCTTC
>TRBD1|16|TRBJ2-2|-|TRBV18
CASSPYGTENTGELFF
TGTGCCAGCTCACCTTATGGGACAGAGAACACCGGGGAGCTGTTTTTT
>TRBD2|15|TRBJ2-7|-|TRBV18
CASSYGLAEGYEQYF
TGTGCCAGCTCATACGGACTAGCAGAGGGCTACGAGCAGTACTTC